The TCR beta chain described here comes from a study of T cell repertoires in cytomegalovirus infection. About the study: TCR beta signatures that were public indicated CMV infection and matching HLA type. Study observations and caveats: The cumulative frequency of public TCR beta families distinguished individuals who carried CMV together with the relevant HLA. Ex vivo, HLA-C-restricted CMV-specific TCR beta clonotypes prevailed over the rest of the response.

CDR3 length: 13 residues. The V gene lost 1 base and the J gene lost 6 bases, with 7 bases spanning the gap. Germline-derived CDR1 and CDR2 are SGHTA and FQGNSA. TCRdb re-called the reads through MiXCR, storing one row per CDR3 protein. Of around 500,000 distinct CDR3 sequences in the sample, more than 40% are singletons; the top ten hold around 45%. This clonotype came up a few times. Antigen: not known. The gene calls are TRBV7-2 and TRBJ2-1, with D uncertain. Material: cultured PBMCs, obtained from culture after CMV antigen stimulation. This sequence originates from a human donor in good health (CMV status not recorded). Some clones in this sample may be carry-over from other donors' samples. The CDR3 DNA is TGTGCCAGCAGCTTAGTCCTCCTCAATGAGCAGTTCTTC. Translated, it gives CASSLVLLNEQFF.